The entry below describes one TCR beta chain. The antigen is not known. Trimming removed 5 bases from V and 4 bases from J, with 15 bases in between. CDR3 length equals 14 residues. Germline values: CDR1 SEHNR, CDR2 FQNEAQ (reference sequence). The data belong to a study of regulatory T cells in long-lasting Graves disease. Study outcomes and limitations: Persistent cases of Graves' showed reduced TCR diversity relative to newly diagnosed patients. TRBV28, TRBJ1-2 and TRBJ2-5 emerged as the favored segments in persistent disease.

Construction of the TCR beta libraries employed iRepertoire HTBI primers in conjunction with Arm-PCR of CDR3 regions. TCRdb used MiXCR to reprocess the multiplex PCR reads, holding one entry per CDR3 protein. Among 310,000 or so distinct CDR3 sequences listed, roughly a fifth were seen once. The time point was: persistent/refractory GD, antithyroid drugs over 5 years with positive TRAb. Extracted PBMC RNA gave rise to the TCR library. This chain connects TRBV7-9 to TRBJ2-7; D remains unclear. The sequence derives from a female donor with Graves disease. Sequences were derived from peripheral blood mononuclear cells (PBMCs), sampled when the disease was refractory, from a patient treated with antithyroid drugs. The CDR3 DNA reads TGTGCCAGCAGCCCCTCGGTGGTGAGGTACGAGCAGTACTTC. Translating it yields CASSPSVVRYEQYF.